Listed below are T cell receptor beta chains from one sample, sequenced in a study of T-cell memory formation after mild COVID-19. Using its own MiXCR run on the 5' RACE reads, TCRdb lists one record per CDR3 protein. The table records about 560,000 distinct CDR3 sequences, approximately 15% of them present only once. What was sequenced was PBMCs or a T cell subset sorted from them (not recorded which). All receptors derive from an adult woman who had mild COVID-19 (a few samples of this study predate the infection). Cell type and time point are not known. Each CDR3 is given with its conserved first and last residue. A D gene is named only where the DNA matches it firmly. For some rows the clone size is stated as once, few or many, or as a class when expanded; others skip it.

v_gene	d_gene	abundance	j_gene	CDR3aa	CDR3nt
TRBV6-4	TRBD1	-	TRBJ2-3	CASSDSQGVTDTQYF	TGTGCCAGCAGTGACTCACAGGGGGTGACAGATACGCAGTATTTT
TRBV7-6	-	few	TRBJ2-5	CASSNTGTQETQYF	TGTGCCAGCAGCAATACAGGGACTCAAGAGACCCAGTACTTC
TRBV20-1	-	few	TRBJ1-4	CSAFDEKLFF	TGCAGTGCTTTCGACGAAAAACTGTTTTTT
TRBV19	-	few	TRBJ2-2	CASSIWAVTGELFF	TGTGCCAGTAGTATTTGGGCTGTCACCGGGGAGCTGTTTTTT
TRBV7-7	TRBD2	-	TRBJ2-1	CASSLGLAASDEQFF	TGTGCTAGCAGCTTAGGTCTAGCGGCTTCCGATGAGCAGTTCTTC
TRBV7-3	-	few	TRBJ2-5	CASSLSVVETQYF	TGTGCCAGCAGCTTAAGTGTGGTAGAGACCCAGTACTTC
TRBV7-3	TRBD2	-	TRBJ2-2	CASSLAGAMTGELFF	TGTGCCAGCAGTTTAGCGGGGGCGATGACCGGGGAGCTGTTTTTT
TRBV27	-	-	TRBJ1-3	CASTTLGPGNTIYF	TGTGCCAGCACCACTTTGGGCCCTGGAAACACCATATATTTT
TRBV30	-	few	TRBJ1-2	CAGDFGHGYTF	TGTGCCGGTGACTTCGGGCATGGCTACACCTTC
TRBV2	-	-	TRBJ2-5	CASSDPGLETQYF	TGTGCCAGCAGCGACCCGGGCTTGGAGACCCAGTACTTC
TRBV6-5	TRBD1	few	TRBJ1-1	CASRRGQTNTEAFF	TGTGCCAGCAGGAGGGGACAGACGAACACTGAAGCTTTCTTT
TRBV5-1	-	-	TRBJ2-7	CASSLVGGYYEQYF	TGCGCCAGCAGCTTGGTCGGGGGATATTACGAGCAGTACTTC
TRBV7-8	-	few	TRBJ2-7	CASSLALALPYEQYF	TGTGCCAGCAGCTTAGCCCTAGCGCTGCCTTACGAGCAGTACTTC
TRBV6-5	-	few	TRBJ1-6	CASRGTFRNSPLHF	TGTGCCAGCAGAGGGACCTTCAGAAATTCACCCCTCCACTTT
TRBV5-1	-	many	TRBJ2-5	CASSGQGWGETQYF	TGCGCCAGCAGCGGTCAGGGCTGGGGGGAGACCCAGTACTTC
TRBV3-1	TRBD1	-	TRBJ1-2	CASSRQGQGGTF	TGTGCCAGCAGCCGCCAGGGACAGGGAGGCACCTTC
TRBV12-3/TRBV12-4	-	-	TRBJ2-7	CASSLHTLGPEQYF	TGTGCCAGCAGTTTACACACGCTCGGGCCGGAGCAGTACTTC
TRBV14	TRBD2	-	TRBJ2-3	CASSQESGLAGGGTDTQYF	TGTGCCAGCAGCCAAGAATCGGGACTAGCGGGAGGAGGTACAGATACGCAGTATTTT
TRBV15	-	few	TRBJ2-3	CATSRGSTGLSTDTQYF	TGTGCCACCAGCAGAGGATCGACAGGTCTTAGCACAGATACGCAGTATTTT
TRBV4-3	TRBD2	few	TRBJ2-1	CASSQDRQAGGQYNEQFF	TGCGCCAGCAGCCAAGATCGCCAAGCGGGAGGCCAATACAATGAGCAGTTCTTC
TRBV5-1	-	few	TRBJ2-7	CASSIDRPPSYEQYF	TGCGCCAGCAGCATCGACAGGCCTCCGTCCTACGAGCAGTACTTC
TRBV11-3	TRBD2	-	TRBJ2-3	CASSFGRESDTQYF	TGTGCCAGCAGCTTTGGGCGGGAGTCAGATACGCAGTATTTT
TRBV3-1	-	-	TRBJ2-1	CASSPHRAHEQFF	TGTGCCAGCAGCCCGCACAGGGCACATGAGCAGTTCTTC
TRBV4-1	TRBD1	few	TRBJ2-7	CASSQASGDSDEQYF	TGCGCCAGCAGCCAAGCCTCTGGGGACAGTGACGAGCAGTACTTC
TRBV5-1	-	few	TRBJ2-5	CATRGSGSPVETQYF	TGCGCCACCCGAGGTTCCGGCAGCCCGGTCGAGACCCAGTACTTC
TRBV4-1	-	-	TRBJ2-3	CASSLTSYMKHTDTQYF	TGCGCCAGCAGCCTTACTTCTTACATGAAGCACACAGATACGCAGTATTTT
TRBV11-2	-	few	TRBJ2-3	CASSLGPEEDTQYF	TGTGCCAGCAGCCTCGGACCGGAGGAAGATACGCAGTATTTT
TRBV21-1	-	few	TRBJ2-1	CASSKVRQVGLEQFF	TGTGCCAGCAGCAAAGTTCGGCAGGTGGGCCTCGAGCAGTTCTTC
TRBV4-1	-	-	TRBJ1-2	CASSQDSASGLDSGYTF	TGCGCCAGCAGCCAAGATTCGGCTTCAGGGCTTGACTCTGGCTACACCTTC
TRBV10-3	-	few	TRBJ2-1	CAISIEAGSYNEQFF	TGTGCCATCAGTATAGAGGCGGGTTCCTACAATGAGCAGTTCTTC
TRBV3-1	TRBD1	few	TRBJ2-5	CASSQTRTGGEETQYF	TGTGCCAGCAGCCAAACCCGGACAGGGGGCGAGGAGACCCAGTACTTC
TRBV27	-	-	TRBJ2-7	CASSFGPSQYEQYF	TGTGCCAGCAGTTTCGGACCTTCTCAGTACGAGCAGTACTTC
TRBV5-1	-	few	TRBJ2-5	CASSTRGETQYF	TGCGCCAGCAGTACCCGGGGCGAGACCCAGTACTTC
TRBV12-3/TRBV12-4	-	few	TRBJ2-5	CASSSLERETQYF	TGTGCCAGCAGCTCGCTAGAACGAGAGACCCAGTACTTC
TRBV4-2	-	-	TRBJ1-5	CASSQDRGRGPQHF	TGTGCCAGCAGCCAAGATAGGGGAAGGGGGCCCCAGCATTTT
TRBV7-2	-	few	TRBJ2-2	CASSLELSGGPNTGELFF	TGTGCCAGCAGCTTAGAGTTGTCCGGGGGACCGAACACCGGGGAGCTGTTTTTT
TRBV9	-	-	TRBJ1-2	CASTSPPVNYGYTF	TGTGCCAGCACCTCCCCCCCGGTTAACTATGGCTACACCTTC
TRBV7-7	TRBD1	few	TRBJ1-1	CASSPRQKSRTGGNTEAFF	TGTGCCAGCAGCCCGCGCCAAAAATCGAGGACAGGGGGGAACACTGAAGCTTTCTTT
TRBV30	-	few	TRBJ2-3	CAWKIPDTQYF	TGTGCCTGGAAAATCCCAGATACGCAGTATTTT
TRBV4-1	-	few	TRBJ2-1	CASSQPVGGYNEQFF	TGCGCCAGCAGCCAACCCGTGGGCGGGTACAATGAGCAGTTCTTC
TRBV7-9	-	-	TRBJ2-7	CASSPPWGYEQYF	TGTGCCAGCAGCCCCCCTTGGGGCTACGAGCAGTACTTC
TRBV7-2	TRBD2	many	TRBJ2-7	CASSRTSGLYEQYF	TGTGCCAGCAGCCGGACTAGCGGGTTGTACGAGCAGTACTTC
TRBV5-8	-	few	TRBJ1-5	CASSSGLGAGSGQPQHF	TGTGCCAGCAGCTCGGGACTTGGGGCAGGGTCCGGTCAGCCCCAGCATTTT